This TCR beta chain was documented in a study of blood T cell repertoires in COVID-19. In the study overall: Material from acute and convalescent COVID-19 was sourced from the United States, Italy and Spain.

Original processing notes: Estimates of nucleated cell counts were drawn from the amplification of reference gene primers. TCRdb's copy holds only in-frame clones and misses some; the assay was immunoSEQ multiplex PCR. That table gives V, J and clone size, and the DNA gave D and trimming. Here the sample spans roughly 200,000 clones, 80% to 90% being singletons. V dropped 8 bases and J dropped 4; count of bases not matched to a gene: 13. In germline, CDR1 is LGHNA, CDR2 YSLEER. The CDR3 has 16 amino acids. The sequencing input was PBMCs or T cells enriched from blood (not recorded which). The chain uses TRBV4-3 and TRBJ1-4; TRBD1 matches at 7 bases. This clonotype originated in a young man with acute COVID-19. The CDR3 region has the DNA TGCGCCAGCTCTCTCTCGCCGGGACAGTTTAATGAAAAACTGTTTTTT. It specifies CASSLSPGQFNEKLFF.